Following are 29 T cell receptor beta chains from one sample sequenced in a study of blood T cell repertoires in COVID-19. Some clones are missing from TCRdb's copy, which holds only in-frame ones; the method was immunoSEQ multiplex PCR. The sample has tens of thousands of clones, around four fifths seen once. Specimen: peripheral blood. The receptor source for this set is a human donor in a cohort sampled during active COVID-19.

The V and J genes are TRBV3-1 (or the pseudogene TRBV3-2) and TRBJ1-4; D gene uncertain. V shed 6 bases and J shed 4 bases, with 12 bases lying between them. The V gene's germline CDR1 is LGHDT and CDR2 YNNKEL (reference sequence). This CDR3 has 14 amino acids. The DNA for the CDR3 is TGTGCCAGCAGTCACCCCCAGTTTAATGAAAAACTGTTTTTT. It encodes CASSHPQFNEKLFF.

V gene TRBV6-2 or TRBV6-3 combines with J gene TRBJ1-2; possibly TRBD1 for D (6 bases). The CDR3 contains 15 residues. Germline-derived CDR1 and CDR2 are MNHEY and SVGEGT. The V end was cut by 4 bases, the J end by 7 bases, with 19 bases between. The CDR3 DNA is TGTGCCAGCAGTTCCCTGACAGGATTACTCCTTGGCTACACCTTC. Encoded protein: CASSSLTGLLLGYTF.

This clone came up once. This rearrangement joins TRBV9 to TRBJ2-7; D is unresolved. Trimming took 2 bases from V and 3 from J, leaving 12 bases between them. Per the germline V gene, CDR1 is SGDLS and CDR2 is YYNGEE. This CDR3 has 14 amino acids. The CDR3 loop reads CASSVGQDFYEQYF. CDR3 bases: TGTGCCAGCAGCGTTGGGCAGGATTTCTACGAGCAGTACTTC. The whole variable domain, filled in from reference TRBV9 and TRBJ2-7, reads DSGVTQTPKHLITATGQRVTLRCSPRSGDLSVYWYQQSLDQGLQFLIQYYNGEERAKGNILERFSAQQFPDLHSELNLSSLELGDSALYFCASSVGQDFYEQYFGPGTRLTVT.

The rearrangement joins TRBV7-9 to TRBJ2-3, with 9 bases aligning to TRBD1. The CDR3 length is 19 residues. With V trimmed by 0 bases and J by 0 bases, 10 bases remained unmatched. CDR1 and CDR2 (germline): SEHNR, FQNEAQ (reference sequence). CDR3 in DNA: TGTGCCAGCAGCTTAGCCCGTGGGACAGGGACCTTAAGCACAGATACGCAGTATTTT. It encodes CASSLARGTGTLSTDTQYF.

V and J are TRBV3-1 (or the pseudogene TRBV3-2) and TRBJ2-3; 12 nucleotides agree with TRBD2. Unmatched junction bases numbered 14, after V lost 1 base and J lost 3 bases. CDR1 and CDR2 from the germline V gene are LGHDT and YNNKEL (reference sequence). This CDR3 has 20 amino acids. The CDR3: CASSQVFPSRTSGRTDTQYF. In nucleotides, the CDR3 is TGTGCCAGCAGCCAAGTATTCCCCTCTCGAACTAGCGGGAGGACAGATACGCAGTATTTT.

The rearrangement links TRBV7-3 to TRBJ2-1, with 10 positions matching TRBD2. The J segment lost 4 bases and the V segment lost 4 bases, leaving 4 bases of the junction unmatched. The CDR3 is 15 residues long. The germline CDR1 and CDR2 sequences are SGHTA and FQGTGA. Here the CDR3 DNA reads TGTGCCAGCAGCTCCGGGACTAGCGAATACAATGAGCAGTTCTTC. Translated: CASSSGTSEYNEQFF.

The chain has TRBV3-1 (or the pseudogene TRBV3-2) and TRBJ2-3; tentatively, D is TRBD2 (5 bases). V lost 3 bases and J lost 6, with 7 bases in between. This CDR3 contains 12 residues. Germline values: CDR1 LGHDT, CDR2 YNNKEL (reference sequence). In nucleotides, the CDR3 is TGTGCCAGCAGCCAGCGAGGGGATACGCAGTATTTT. Residues: CASSQRGDTQYF.

The chain links TRBV29-1 to TRBJ2-2; TRBD2 agrees at 7 bases. The junction had 2 bases not matched to a gene; V was cut back by 4 bases and J by 6 bases. The CDR3 contains 12 residues. From germline, CDR1 is SQVTM and CDR2 ANQGSEA. The CDR3 DNA is TGCAGCGTTGCGACTAGCCCCGGGGAGCTGTTTTTT. Residues: CSVATSPGELFF.

This clone came up once. The chain employs TRBV10-1 and TRBJ1-1, with D perhaps TRBD1 (6 bases). V was cut by 6 bases and J by 0 bases, with 26 bases left in between. Germline assignment: CDR1 WNHNN and CDR2 SYGVQD (reference sequence). The CDR3 has 19 residues. This CDR3 is CASRAYLLTGHSMNTEAFF. CDR3 nucleotide sequence: TGCGCCAGCAGGGCCTACCTTCTTACAGGGCATTCCATGAACACTGAAGCTTTCTTT.

V usage is TRBV28 and J usage is TRBJ2-6, with D unclear. Per germline, CDR1 MDHEN and CDR2 SYDVKM. Trimming removed 1 base at V and 0 bases at J, with 4 bases between. CDR3 size: 15 residues. The CDR3 DNA sequence: TGTGCCAGCAGTTTATACGGCTCTGGGGCCAACGTCCTGACTTTC. This gives the protein CASSLYGSGANVLTF.

The chain has TRBV7-2 and TRBJ1-6; D unresolved. The CDR3 sequence is 14 residues long. Trimming removed 1 base from V and 4 bases from J, with 5 bases in between. Germline V CDR1 and CDR2: SGHTA, FQGNSA. DNA for the CDR3: TGTGCCAGCAGCTTAGAACAGTATAATTCACCCCTCCACTTT. It translates to CASSLEQYNSPLHF.

The chain joins TRBV29-1 to TRBJ1-2, with D unresolved. Germline V gene lookup returns CDR1 SQVTM and CDR2 ANQGSEA. V shed 0 bases and J shed 7 bases, with 18 bases lying between them. The length of the CDR3 is 15 residues. CDR3 DNA: TGCAGCGTTGAAGATCCGCGAAGAGGAATGGGTGGCTACACCTTC. Translation gives CSVEDPRRGMGGYTF.

This rearrangement joins TRBV3-1 (or the pseudogene TRBV3-2) to TRBJ2-1; 9 positions agree with TRBD2. CDR1 is LGHDT and CDR2 is YNNKEL in the germline V gene (reference sequence). With V trimmed by 3 bases and J by 8 bases, 11 bases remained unmatched. The CDR3 totals 16 residues. The CDR3 coding sequence is TGTGCCAGCAGCCACCCGACTAGCGGCCCGGCGTATGAGCAGTTCTTC. Encoded protein: CASSHPTSGPAYEQFF.

The table lists this clone with a count of one. The chain links TRBV5-1 to TRBJ2-2, with D possibly being TRBD1 (6 bases). V shed 5 bases and J shed 0 bases, with 11 bases lying between them. The CDR3 is 15 amino acids. The germline gives CDR1 SGHRS, CDR2 YFSETQ. The CDR3 is CASRYGQTNTGELFF. The CDR3, as DNA: TGCGCCAGCAGGTATGGACAGACGAACACCGGGGAGCTGTTTTTT.

This clone appeared a few times. The chain couples TRBV10-3 to TRBJ2-3; 10 positions match TRBD1. This CDR3 contains 13 residues. Germline V gene data show CDR1 as ENHRY and CDR2 as SYGVKD. V trimming: 8 bases; J trimming: 3 bases; junction bases outside the gene matches: 2. The CDR3 region has the DNA TGTGCCATCGGGACAGGGGAAACAGATACGCAGTATTTT. It specifies CAIGTGETDTQYF.

The gene calls are TRBV3-1 (or the pseudogene TRBV3-2) and TRBJ2-5; D might be TRBD1 (5 bases). In germline, CDR1 is LGHDT, CDR2 YNNKEL (reference sequence). CDR3 length equals 14 residues. The V gene lost 1 base and the J gene lost 2 bases, with 8 bases spanning the gap. CDR3 amino acids: CASSQAAGQETQYF. The CDR3 DNA follows: TGTGCCAGCAGCCAAGCGGCAGGGCAAGAGACCCAGTACTTC.

The chain joins TRBV14 to TRBJ2-5, with D unresolved. CDR3 length: 13 residues. V was trimmed by 1 base and J by 4 bases, leaving 7 bases between them. Germline V gives CDR1 SGHDN, CDR2 FVKESK. This chain's CDR3 is CASSQALRETQYF. CDR3 DNA: TGTGCCAGCAGCCAAGCCCTCCGAGAGACCCAGTACTTC.

This clone was seen a handful of times. This chain uses TRBV2 with TRBJ2-7, with a tentative D call TRBD2 (5 bases). Trimming cost V 1 base and J 6 bases, with 7 bases left between them. This CDR3 contains 12 residues. CDR1 is SNHLY, CDR2 FYNNEI, per germline. CDR3 DNA sequence: TGTGCCAGCAGTGAAGGAGGGCGCGAGCAGTACTTC. Its translation: CASSEGGREQYF.

The rearrangement joins TRBV18 to TRBJ2-3; TRBD2 agrees at 10 bases. The CDR3 sequence is 16 residues long. Unmatched junction bases numbered 10, after V lost 2 bases and J lost 8 bases. Germline V lookup: CDR1 KGHSH, CDR2 LQKENI. DNA for the CDR3: TGTGCCAGCTCACCATCGCTAGCGGGGGCCTCAGGTACGCAGTATTTT. Translation: CASSPSLAGASGTQYF.

V gene TRBV6-6 combines with J gene TRBJ2-1, with 8 positions matching TRBD2. Per germline, CDR1 MNHNY and CDR2 SVGAGI (reference sequence). CDR3 length: 15 amino acids. J lost 0 bases, V lost 4 bases, and 2 bases had no gene match. Here the CDR3 reads CASSSGTSSYNEQFF. The CDR3 region has the DNA TGTGCCAGCAGTTCCGGGACTAGCTCCTACAATGAGCAGTTCTTC.

This clone is a singleton in its sample. The chain has TRBV9 and TRBJ1-6; TRBD1 matches 8 bases. V shed 4 bases and J 4 bases; nucleotides not matched to a gene: 4. CDR1 and CDR2 (germline): SGDLS, YYNGEE. CDR3 length equals 15 residues. CDR3: CASSPRQGYNSPLHF. CDR3 nucleotide sequence: TGTGCCAGCAGCCCGCGACAGGGGTATAATTCACCCCTCCACTTT.

This chain links TRBV4-1 with TRBJ2-1, with 10 bases that match TRBD1. V lost 3 bases and J lost 6; bases outside the gene matches: 8. This CDR3 contains 16 residues. Germline V gene data show CDR1 as MGHRA and CDR2 as YSYEKL. DNA for the CDR3: TGCGCCAGCAGCCATCCCGGGACAGGGGTCTCCAATGAGCAGTTCTTC. Its protein product is CASSHPGTGVSNEQFF.

This sequence joins TRBV5-4 and TRBJ2-7; TRBD1 is a possible D gene (6 bases). Germline CDR1 SGHNT, CDR2 YYREEE (reference sequence). CDR3 length: 14 residues. The V end lost 3 bases, the J end lost 0 bases, and 10 bases lay between the germline ends. CDR3 DNA: TGTGCCAGCAGCTCCGACAGGTCCTCCTACGAGCAGTACTTC. Its translation: CASSSDRSSYEQYF.

The CDR3, as DNA: TGTGCCAGTAGCCCCCAAAAGGACAGACCCTACGAGCAGTACTTC. It is translated as CASSPQKDRPYEQYF. This chain connects TRBV19 to TRBJ2-7; maybe TRBD1 (6 bases). This CDR3 region has 15 residues. Trimming took off 6 bases at V and 2 bases at J, with 17 bases between the two ends. Germline values: CDR1 LNHDA, CDR2 SQIVND (reference sequence). Full variable domain (outside the CDR3, taken from reference TRBV19 and TRBJ2-7): DGGITQSPKYLFRKEGQNVTLSCEQNLNHDAMYWYRQDPGQGLRLIYYSQIVNDFQKGDIAEGYSVSREKKESFPLTVTSAQKNPTAFYLCASSPQKDRPYEQYFGPGTRLTVT.

The V and J genes are TRBV15 and TRBJ2-4, with TRBD1 identical over 7 bases. Trimming took 6 bases from V and 11 from J; bases not matched to a gene: 16. The germline gives CDR1 LNHNV, CDR2 YYDKDF (reference sequence). The length of the CDR3 is 15 residues. The chain's CDR3 is CATSPQGPGMGFQYF. The CDR3, as DNA: TGTGCCACCAGTCCACAGGGGCCGGGGATGGGTTTTCAGTACTTC.

The rearrangement links TRBV19 to TRBJ2-5; D not certain. Trimming pared 5 bases from V and 1 base from J, leaving 8 bases between. This CDR3 contains 13 residues. Germline lookup yields CDR1 LNHDA and CDR2 SQIVND (reference sequence). The CDR3 reads CASSFQVQETQYF. CDR3 DNA sequence: TGTGCCAGTAGTTTTCAGGTCCAAGAGACCCAGTACTTC.

In this sample, this clone turned up a few times. This chain connects TRBV5-4 to TRBJ1-4, with D perhaps TRBD1 (6 bases). There are 14 residues in the CDR3. Between the trimmed V and J ends, which lost 3 bases and 4 bases, there was a span of 10 bases. The germline CDR1 and CDR2 sequences are SGHNT and YYREEE (reference sequence). CDR3 sequence reads: CASSSDRNNEKLFF. The DNA for the CDR3 is TGTGCCAGCAGCTCTGACAGGAATAATGAAAAACTGTTTTTT.

The chain couples TRBV10-3 to TRBJ1-6; 7 nucleotides align to TRBD1. Per the germline V gene, CDR1 is ENHRY and CDR2 is SYGVKD. J lost 5 bases, V lost 6 bases, and 7 bases had no gene match. CDR3 length equals 15 residues. The CDR3, as DNA: TGTGCCATCAGCGGAGGGGGCAGCAATAATTCACCCCTCCACTTT. This sequence encodes CAISGGGSNNSPLHF.

This chain uses TRBV11-1 with TRBJ2-1, with D hard to call. The CDR3 length is 14 residues. Germline lookup yields CDR1 SGHAT and CDR2 FQDESV (reference sequence). Trimming cost V 3 bases and J 4 bases, with 10 bases left between them. The CDR3 DNA reads TGTGCCAGCAGCTTCAGGATCCTATACAATGAGCAGTTCTTC. This gives the protein CASSFRILYNEQFF.